These T cell receptor beta chains were read from a single sample in a study of beta chain features in type 1 diabetes. This table comes from immunoSEQ multiplex PCR, and its TCRdb copy is limited to in-frame clones, with some not included. The sample lists about 260,000 clones; about 63% were seen once. Material for sequencing was naive CD4+ T cells from blood. Source of these receptors: a man aged 25-40 years in good health. Each CDR3 is given with its conserved first and last residue. A D gene is named only where the DNA matches it firmly. The size entry is marked missing in some rows and otherwise reads once, few, many or a size class.

TRBV13	.	TRBJ1-2	TRBD1	TGTGCCAGCAGCTTGGGGACAGCCTATGGCTACACCTTC	CASSLGTAYGYTF
TRBV30	.	TRBJ2-7	.	TGTGCCTGGAGGACGGGCTCAATCTACGAGCAGTACTTC	CAWRTGSIYEQYF
TRBV7-6	.	TRBJ2-3	.	TGTGCCAGCAGCGGCCAGGGGCCAATGGGGAATACGCAGTATTTT	CASSGQGPMGNTQYF
TRBV19	few	TRBJ1-1	.	TGTGCCAGTAGCCCCCTAGGGTGGACTGAAGCTTTCTTT	CASSPLGWTEAFF
TRBV28	once	TRBJ2-7	TRBD1	TGTGCCAGCAGTCCCTCCGGGACAGGGGGCTCCTACGAGCAGTACTTC	CASSPSGTGGSYEQYF
TRBV29-1	.	TRBJ1-1	.	TGCAGCGTTTCCAGGGCGGGCACTGAAGCTTTCTTT	CSVSRAGTEAFF
TRBV30	.	TRBJ1-5	.	TGTGCCTGGAGTGTTGGCGGGTCCAATCAGCCCCAGCATTTT	CAWSVGGSNQPQHF
TRBV19	few	TRBJ2-1	TRBD2	TGTGCCAGTAGTATCCTAGCGGACTCCTACAATGAGCAGTTCTTC	CASSILADSYNEQFF
TRBV30	.	TRBJ2-2	.	TGTGCCTGGAGTGTACCAGGGGCGAAAGCCGGGGAGCTGTTTTTT	CAWSVPGAKAGELFF
TRBV30	.	TRBJ2-2	.	TGTGCCTGGAGTGTAGGGGGTACCGGGGAGCTGTTTTTT	CAWSVGGTGELFF
TRBV30	few	TRBJ2-5	.	TGTGCCTGGCACAGCAAAGAGACCCAGTACTTC	CAWHSKETQYF
TRBV7-9	.	TRBJ2-5	.	TGTGCCAGCAGCCCTGGGGTGAGCACGCAAGAGACCCAGTACTTC	CASSPGVSTQETQYF
TRBV29-1	.	TRBJ2-1	.	TGCAGCGTTTCGGGTGGGGGATTCTACAATGAGCAGTTCTTC	CSVSGGGFYNEQFF
TRBV30	.	TRBJ2-1	.	TGTGCCTGGTCTGGGACGGGATTCTCCTACAATGAGCAGTTCTTC	CAWSGTGFSYNEQFF
TRBV30	once	TRBJ1-1	.	TGTGCCTCCCGGTGGGGAGGGCTGAACACTGAAGCTTTCTTT	CASRWGGLNTEAFF
TRBV30	.	TRBJ1-5	.	TGTGCCTGGAGTGTTGGGGGGGAGCACCAGCCCCAGCATTTT	CAWSVGGEHQPQHF
TRBV29-1	.	TRBJ1-1	.	TGCAGCGCCCAGGGTGGCGGCACTGAAGCTTTCTTT	CSAQGGGTEAFF
TRBV4-3	few	TRBJ2-1	TRBD2	TGCGCCAGCAGCAAACCGGGACTAGCGGGCAATGAGCAGTTCTTC	CASSKPGLAGNEQFF
TRBV2	.	TRBJ2-2	.	TGTGCCAGCAGTGAAGCGGGAGTAGTACTCGGGGAGCTGTTTTTT	CASSEAGVVLGELFF
TRBV29-1	.	TRBJ2-7	.	TGCAGCGTTTATGGGCTTACCTACGAGCAGTACTTC	CSVYGLTYEQYF
TRBV4-3	.	TRBJ2-1	.	TGCGCCAGCAGCCAAGGGTATGAGCAGTTCTTC	CASSQGYEQFF
TRBV30	few	TRBJ2-3	.	TGTGCCTGGAGTGACACAGATACGCAGTATTTT	CAWSDTDTQYF
TRBV5-4	.	TRBJ2-3	TRBD2	TGTGCCAGCAGGTCAGCGGGGGGTACAGATACGCAGTATTTT	CASRSAGGTDTQYF
TRBV6-6	.	TRBJ2-1	TRBD1	TGTGCCAGCAAGGACAGGGGAACCAATGAGCAGTTCTTC	CASKDRGTNEQFF
TRBV6-6	.	TRBJ1-2	TRBD1	TGTGCCAGCAGTTCGGACACAGGGGGCTATGGCTACACCTTC	CASSSDTGGYGYTF
TRBV30	few	TRBJ2-7	TRBD1	TGTGCCTGGAGTGCAGGGGGTCTCTCCTACGAGCAGTACTTC	CAWSAGGLSYEQYF
TRBV29-1	few	TRBJ2-1	TRBD2	TGCAGCGTGGGGAGACTAGCGGCCAATGAGCAGTTCTTC	CSVGRLAANEQFF
TRBV29-1	few	TRBJ2-3	.	TGCAGCGTTGGTCGGGGGACTCCAGATACGCAGTATTTT	CSVGRGTPDTQYF
TRBV4-1	once	TRBJ2-1	.	TGCGCCAGCAGCCAAGAGGGACTCCTTACCTATGAGCAGTTCTTC	CASSQEGLLTYEQFF
TRBV29-1	few	TRBJ2-7	TRBD2	TGCAGCTGGGGGACTAGGTTTAACGAGCAGTACTTC	CSWGTRFNEQYF